This entry lists 23 T cell receptor beta chains sequenced from one sample in a study of cytomegalovirus exposure and HLA in healthy donors. PCR used 60 Vbeta primers and 13 Jbeta primers. Assay used: immunoSEQ multiplex PCR; TCRdb lists only in-frame clones, some missing. The repertoire consists of 130,000 or so clones, with approximately 78% occurring once and the leading ten covering around 8.1%. Sequencing used PBMCs. These receptors all stem from a woman in her forties or fifties in good health and CMV-seropositive.

This clone has a single count. This rearrangement joins TRBV10-3 to TRBJ2-3; D gene uncertain. This CDR3 has 12 residues. V lost 7 bases to trimming and J lost 4 bases, with 9 bases between them. Germline loops: CDR1 ENHRY, CDR2 SYGVKD. Written as DNA, the CDR3 is TGTGCCATCAAGGCAGGCGCAGATACGCAGTATTTT. Residues: CAIKAGADTQYF.

In its sample, this clone was seen a few times. This chain uses TRBV18 with TRBJ1-1, with D tentatively TRBD1 (5 bases). CDR3 length: 14 residues. With 8 bases removed from V and 2 bases from J, the gap between germline ends came to 15 bases. Germline CDR1 is KGHSH and CDR2 is LQKENI. The DNA of the CDR3 is TGTGCCAGCCAGGGAGGGTTTCGAAACACTGAAGCTTTCTTT. Its protein product is CASQGGFRNTEAFF.

The chain is built from TRBV4-1 and TRBJ2-7; TRBD1 might be the D (6 bases). Germline CDR1 MGHRA, CDR2 YSYEKL. The CDR3 extends over 15 amino acids. Trimming stripped 4 bases from V and 7 bases from J, with 20 bases between. CDR3 loop: CASSPREGDLREQYF. CDR3 bases: TGCGCCAGCAGCCCCAGAGAGGGGGATCTTCGGGAGCAGTACTTC.

The chain has TRBV6-1 and TRBJ1-2; possibly TRBD1 for D (5 bases). This CDR3 spans 15 amino acids. Germline V gene sequence: CDR1 MNHNS, CDR2 SASEGT. V was pared by 0 bases and J by 4 bases, with 12 bases between. The CDR3 is CASSEAQGLSYGYTF. Written as DNA, the CDR3 is TGTGCCAGCAGTGAAGCGCAGGGTCTCTCCTATGGCTACACCTTC.

The chain joins TRBV27 to TRBJ2-1, with 8 bases lining up with TRBD2. Germline trimming cut 0 bases from V and 6 bases from J; bases unmatched to any gene: 4. CDR1 is MNHEY, CDR2 SMNVEV, per germline (reference sequence). The CDR3 has 15 residues. The CDR3 region has the DNA TGTGCCAGCAGTTTATCAGGGCTAGCGGGCAATGAGCAGTTCTTC. Its translation is CASSLSGLAGNEQFF.

V gene TRBV9 combines with J gene TRBJ2-1, with TRBD2 matching 10 bases. Germline-derived CDR1 and CDR2 are SGDLS and YYNGEE. This CDR3 has 14 residues. The V gene end was trimmed by 2 bases and the J gene end by 6 bases; junction bases not matched to a gene: 2. CDR3 in amino acids: CASSVRLAGNEQFF. DNA for the CDR3: TGTGCCAGCAGCGTCAGACTAGCGGGCAATGAGCAGTTCTTC.

The V gene is TRBV19, the J gene TRBJ2-2; 9 bases are a match to TRBD1. Germline trimming cut 5 bases from V and 5 bases from J; bases unmatched to any gene: 6. This CDR3 comprises 15 residues. CDR1 is LNHDA and CDR2 is SQIVND in the germline V gene (reference sequence). The CDR3 is CASSLWTGDTGELFF. The CDR3 region has the DNA TGTGCCAGTAGTCTTTGGACAGGGGATACCGGGGAGCTGTTTTTT.

V usage is TRBV9 and J usage is TRBJ1-4, with TRBD1 as a possible D gene (5 bases). V gave up 4 bases and J gave up 5 bases, with 12 bases separating them. In germline, CDR1 is SGDLS, CDR2 YYNGEE. The CDR3 extends over 14 amino acids. CDR3 DNA sequence: TGTGCCAGCAGCCCTGACAGATTAAATGAAAAACTGTTTTTT. This sequence encodes CASSPDRLNEKLFF.

The chain is built from TRBV2 and TRBJ1-5; TRBD1 is a possible D gene (6 bases). The V end lost 3 bases, the J end lost 0 bases, and 12 bases lay between the germline ends. Germline CDR1 and CDR2: SNHLY and FYNNEI. This CDR3 is built from 16 residues. DNA for the CDR3: TGTGCCAGCAGTGAGAGCAGGGGTTATAGCAATCAGCCCCAGCATTTT. Protein: CASSESRGYSNQPQHF.

This clone showed up just a few times. The rearrangement joins TRBV5-4 to TRBJ2-2, with 11 bases identical to TRBD2. The CDR3 length is 17 residues. J gave up 4 bases and V 0 bases, and 5 bases lay outside the gene matches. Germline V CDR1 and CDR2: SGHNT, YYREEE (reference sequence). DNA of the CDR3: TGTGCCAGCAGCTTGGTAGCGGGAGGGCTAGTCACCGGGGAGCTGTTTTTT. This codes for CASSLVAGGLVTGELFF.

The chain carries TRBV28 and TRBJ1-2; D uncertain. There are 14 residues in the CDR3. CDR1 MDHEN and CDR2 SYDVKM come from the germline V gene. The V and J ends lost 6 bases and 5 bases respectively, with 16 bases between them. CDR3 nucleotide sequence: TGTGCCAGCAGAGGCTCCGGGAGGCCTTATGGCTACACCTTC. This gives the protein CASRGSGRPYGYTF.

The rearrangement uses TRBV7-3 and TRBJ2-2; possibly TRBD1 for D (5 bases). The CDR3 covers 16 residues. In germline, CDR1 is SGHTA, CDR2 FQGTGA. The germline V and J ends were trimmed by 0 bases and 4 bases, with 12 bases remaining between them. The CDR3 spells CASSLTQTALTGELFF. The CDR3 DNA is TGTGCCAGCAGCTTAACTCAGACAGCCCTCACCGGGGAGCTGTTTTTT.

As to this clone: At one end, the junction sequence differs from germline, possibly due to a read error. J is TRBJ1-4 and V is TRBV7-9; D is undetermined. Germline CDR1 is SEHNR and CDR2 is FQNEAQ (reference sequence). The CDR3 is 12 amino acids. CDR3 sequence (DNA): TGTTCCAGCAGCTTAGGTCCAGAAAAACTGTTTTTT. Translated, it gives CSSSLGPEKLFF.

This clone was seen only once. This chain uses TRBV5-1 with TRBJ1-6, with 7 positions matching TRBD1. The CDR3 sequence is 15 residues long. Trimming took 4 bases from V and 6 from J; bases not matched to a gene: 7. CDR1 is SGHRS, CDR2 YFSETQ, per germline. The CDR3 spells CASSRQGEGNSPLHF. As DNA, the CDR3 is TGCGCCAGCAGCCGACAGGGAGAGGGTAATTCACCCCTCCACTTT. Complete variable domain (other parts from reference TRBV5-1 and TRBJ1-6): KAGVTQTPRYLIKTRGQQVTLSCSPISGHRSVSWYQQTPGQGLQFLFEYFSETQRNKGNFPGRFSGRQFSNSRSEMNVSTLELGDSALYLCASSRQGEGNSPLHFGNGTRLTVT.

V gene TRBV6-1 combines with J gene TRBJ2-7, with D uncertain. This CDR3 is built from 13 residues. With 4 bases removed from V and 3 bases from J, the gap between germline ends came to 10 bases. Germline V gives CDR1 MNHNS, CDR2 SASEGT. In DNA form, the CDR3 reads TGTGCCAGCAGTGGTGCGAGCAACTACGAGCAGTACTTC. Translating gives CASSGASNYEQYF.

The chain is built from TRBV11-2 and TRBJ2-3; 11 nucleotides agree with TRBD2. The CDR3 runs to 16 residues. CDR1 and CDR2 (germline): SGHAT, FQNNGV. V shed 5 bases, J shed 3 bases, and the junction held 7 bases outside the gene matches. The CDR3, as DNA: TGTGCCAGCAGCCCGAGACTAGCGGGACCGACAGATACGCAGTATTTT. Its translation: CASSPRLAGPTDTQYF.

V gene TRBV10-3 combines with J gene TRBJ1-1; D is perhaps TRBD1 (5 bases). Looked up from germline, CDR1 is ENHRY and CDR2 is SYGVKD. The CDR3 length is 11 residues. V gave up 8 bases and J gave up 6 bases, with 10 bases separating them. The CDR3 nucleotides are TGTGCCATCGGGCGGGGGGCTGAAGCTTTCTTT. This encodes CAIGRGAEAFF.

This rearrangement joins TRBV7-9 to TRBJ2-1; 10 nucleotides match TRBD2. Trimming cost V 5 bases and J 4 bases; bases outside gene matches: 11. This CDR3 has 17 amino acids. Per the germline V gene, CDR1 is SEHNR and CDR2 is FQNEAQ (reference sequence). The CDR3 DNA reads TGTGCCAGCAGCACAGCGGGGGGGAGGGCCTCGTACAATGAGCAGTTCTTC. Protein product: CASSTAGGRASYNEQFF.

There are a few counts of this clone. V is TRBV2 and J is TRBJ1-2; D is ambiguous. The length of the CDR3 is 13 residues. V was cut by 2 bases and J by 6 bases, with 10 bases left in between. In germline, CDR1 is SNHLY, CDR2 FYNNEI. CDR3 in DNA: TGTGCCAGCAGTGAATCCGGGTTCAATGGCTACACCTTC. Amino acid sequence: CASSESGFNGYTF.

This chain joins TRBV5-1 and TRBJ1-6; no clear D gene. Germline V gene lookup returns CDR1 SGHRS and CDR2 YFSETQ. Deletions cut 3 bases from V and 0 bases from J, with 16 bases between. The CDR3 has 18 residues. The CDR3 DNA reads TGCGCCAGCAGCTCCGAGGGCAGTGCTAGCTCCTATAATTCACCCCTCCACTTT. Translating gives CASSSEGSASSYNSPLHF.

The rearrangement links TRBV10-3 to TRBJ1-2; D may be TRBD1 (5 bases). V lost 7 bases and J 1 base, leaving 13 bases between the germline ends. Looked up from germline, CDR1 is ENHRY and CDR2 is SYGVKD. The CDR3 is 14 residues long. This CDR3 reads CAITGQGLNYGYTF. CDR3 bases: TGTGCCATCACTGGGCAGGGACTTAACTATGGCTACACCTTC.

This chain links TRBV10-3 with TRBJ2-1; 9 nucleotides line up with TRBD1. Trimming took 7 bases from V and 5 from J; bases not matched to a gene: 6. The CDR3 covers 14 residues. CDR1 is ENHRY, CDR2 SYGVKD, per germline. CDR3 residues: CAITGQGFNNEQFF. CDR3 bases: TGTGCCATCACCGGACAGGGGTTCAACAATGAGCAGTTCTTC.

This rearrangement joins TRBV5-4 to TRBJ2-7; tentative D call: TRBD1 (6 bases). Trimming removed 2 bases at V and 5 bases at J, with 14 bases between. The CDR3 extends over 14 amino acids. The germline gives CDR1 SGHNT, CDR2 YYREEE (reference sequence). The CDR3 DNA follows: TGTGCCAGCAGCTTTCTCCAGGGGAGTAACGAGCAGTACTTC. Amino acid sequence: CASSFLQGSNEQYF.